Listed below are T cell receptor beta chains from one sample, sequenced in a study of cytomegalovirus exposure and HLA in healthy donors. Generated by immunoSEQ multiplex PCR, the TCRdb table keeps only in-frame clones and is missing some. Here the sample spans about 150,000 clones, over 65% being singletons. The specimen was PBMCs. Receptors originate from a middle-aged woman in good health and CMV-seronegative. Each CDR3 is given with its conserved first and last residue. The order of the fields is clone size, V gene, D gene, J gene, CDR3 protein, CDR3 DNA. A D gene is named only where the DNA matches it firmly. Expanded clones are given a class, and other clones once, few, many or no size at all.

>.|TRBV2|TRBD2|TRBJ2-1
CASNPSGGHYNEQFF
TGTGCCAGCAACCCTAGCGGGGGCCATTACAATGAGCAGTTCTTC
>.|TRBV6-5|.|TRBJ1-1
CASSSYSVLGNTEAFF
TGTGCCAGCAGTTCCTATTCCGTTCTAGGGAACACTGAAGCTTTCTTT
>.|TRBV4-1|TRBD2|TRBJ2-3
CASSLIGGSHDTQYF
TGCGCCAGCAGCCTGATTGGCGGGAGCCATGATACGCAGTATTTT
>.|TRBV10-3|TRBD1|TRBJ2-7
CAISEFWDRGDNEQYF
TGTGCCATCAGTGAGTTCTGGGACAGGGGGGACAACGAGCAGTACTTC
>.|TRBV5-1|TRBD1|TRBJ2-1
CASSTDRGLINEQFF
TGCGCCAGCAGTACAGACAGGGGGCTTATCAATGAGCAGTTCTTC
>.|TRBV5-6|TRBD2|TRBJ2-1
CASSLRTSGFNEQFF
TGTGCCAGCAGCTTACGGACTAGCGGTTTTAATGAGCAGTTCTTC
>.|TRBV6-1|.|TRBJ1-4
CASSEQTGFEKLFF
TGTGCCAGCAGTGAACAGACGGGTTTCGAAAAACTGTTTTTT
>.|TRBV6-6|TRBD1|TRBJ2-7
CASSYAGTGAYEQYF
TGTGCCAGCAGTTACGCGGGGACAGGCGCCTACGAGCAGTACTTC
>.|TRBV7-9|.|TRBJ1-4
CASTRTAEEKLFF
TGTGCCAGCACGCGGACAGCCGAGGAAAAACTGTTTTTT
>.|TRBV29-1|TRBD1|TRBJ2-2
CSVELTGAGELFF
TGCAGCGTCGAACTGACAGGGGCCGGGGAGCTGTTTTTT
>.|TRBV30|TRBD1|TRBJ2-6
CAWRPGTGVTGANVLTF
TGTGCCTGGAGGCCCGGGACAGGGGTCACTGGGGCCAACGTCCTGACTTTC
>.|TRBV7-8|.|TRBJ2-3
CASSLGLAAQYF
TGTGCCAGCAGCTTAGGGCTAGCCGCGCAGTATTTT
>.|TRBV12-5|.|TRBJ1-1
CASGLDSTEAFF
TGTGCTAGTGGTTTGGACTCTACTGAAGCTTTCTTT
>.|TRBV6-1|.|TRBJ2-1
CASPRDFRADEQFF
TGTGCCAGCCCCCGGGACTTTCGGGCAGATGAGCAGTTCTTC
>.|TRBV4-1|.|TRBJ2-5
CASSQVAGETQYF
TGCGCCAGCAGCCAAGTGGCTGGAGAGACCCAGTACTTC
>.|TRBV6-1|TRBD2|TRBJ2-2
CASSESSGGTGELFF
TGTGCCAGCAGTGAATCTAGCGGGGGCACCGGGGAGCTGTTTTTT
>.|TRBV11-1|TRBD1|TRBJ2-7
CASSFHERGTGVYEQYF
TGTGCCAGCAGCTTTCACGAACGCGGGACAGGGGTATACGAGCAGTACTTC
>.|TRBV10-2|.|TRBJ1-2
CASSGSAGVDGYTF
TGCGCCAGCAGTGGATCCGCCGGGGTCGATGGCTACACCTTC
>.|TRBV6-1|.|TRBJ2-4
CASSEAPGAKNIQYF
TGTGCCAGCAGTGAAGCCCCAGGGGCCAAAAACATTCAGTACTTC
>.|TRBV7-9|TRBD2|TRBJ2-3
CASSFRGDVTDTQYF
TGTGCCAGCAGCTTCCGGGGGGATGTCACAGATACGCAGTATTTT
>once|TRBV7-8|TRBD2|TRBJ2-3
CASSTSGTRTQDTQYF
TGTGCCAGCAGCACCTCCGGGACTAGGACGCAAGATACGCAGTATTTT
>.|TRBV2|TRBD2|TRBJ2-5
CASSELRDYQETQYF
TGTGCCAGCAGTGAACTCAGGGACTATCAAGAGACCCAGTACTTC
>.|TRBV2|TRBD1|TRBJ1-2
CASRLTGTNYGYTF
TGTGCCAGCAGGCTGACAGGGACTAACTATGGCTACACCTTC
>.|TRBV7-7|.|TRBJ2-5
CASSLGTPGVLGVTQYF
TGTGCTAGCAGCTTAGGGACCCCAGGGGTACTGGGGGTGACCCAGTACTTC
>.|TRBV27|.|TRBJ1-1
CASSLYGGENTEAFF
TGTGCCAGCAGTTTATACGGAGGGGAGAACACTGAAGCTTTCTTT
>.|TRBV6-1|TRBD2|TRBJ2-5
CASIPPSGSGETQYF
TGTGCCAGCATTCCGCCTAGCGGGAGCGGAGAGACCCAGTACTTC
>few|TRBV6-1|.|TRBJ1-4
CASSEASLATNEKLFF
TGTGCCAGCAGTGAAGCGAGCCTTGCAACTAATGAAAAACTGTTTTTT
>few|TRBV5-1|TRBD2|TRBJ2-3
CASSLALAGVKTQYF
TGCGCCAGCAGCTTGGCCTTAGCGGGGGTTAAGACGCAGTATTTT
>.|TRBV2|.|TRBJ1-1
CASSEQGTNTEAFF
TGTGCCAGCAGTGAACAGGGAACGAACACTGAAGCTTTCTTT
>once|TRBV19|.|TRBJ1-5
CASSSERGGDQPQHF
TGTGCCAGTAGTAGCGAGAGGGGGGGAGATCAGCCCCAGCATTTT
>.|TRBV2|.|TRBJ1-5
CASTGGYQPQHF
TGTGCCAGCACGGGGGGGTATCAGCCCCAGCATTTT
>.|TRBV7-9|TRBD1|TRBJ1-5
CASSLVRTGGEGQPQHF
TGTGCCAGCAGCTTAGTTCGGACAGGGGGCGAAGGACAGCCCCAGCATTTT
>.|TRBV5-1|.|TRBJ2-7
CASSSGLGALGREQYF
TGCGCCAGCAGCTCAGGGCTGGGTGCATTGGGTAGAGAGCAGTACTTC
>.|TRBV19|TRBD1|TRBJ1-1
CASSTRDRGTEAFF
TGTGCCAGTAGTACCCGGGACAGGGGCACTGAAGCTTTCTTT
>few|TRBV6-5|.|TRBJ1-5
CASSPEAGTSPQHF
TGTGCCAGCAGCCCCGAGGCGGGTACGAGTCCCCAGCATTTT
>.|TRBV29-1|TRBD2|TRBJ2-1
CSVDNSMGTTEQFF
TGCAGCGTTGATAATTCTATGGGGACTACCGAGCAGTTCTTC
>few|TRBV7-9|TRBD2|TRBJ2-7
CASTHPSGTTYEQYF
TGTGCCAGCACCCATCCTAGCGGGACGACCTACGAGCAGTACTTC
>few|TRBV10-3|.|TRBJ1-2
CAITGGERHGYTF
TGTGCCATCACGGGAGGGGAACGTCATGGCTACACCTTC
>.|TRBV11-1|.|TRBJ1-1
CASSLEQGYSGAFF
TGTGCCAGCAGCTTAGAACAGGGCTATTCGGGAGCTTTCTTT
>few|TRBV19|.|TRBJ1-2
CASSTDTGLNNYGYTF
TGTGCCAGTAGTACCGATACAGGGTTGAACAACTATGGCTACACCTTC
>.|TRBV19|TRBD2|TRBJ2-3
CASSWRGGPDTQYF
TGTGCCAGTAGTTGGCGGGGGGGCCCAGATACGCAGTATTTT
>.|TRBV10-1|.|TRBJ2-5
CASSEPQAETQYF
TGCGCCAGCAGTGAGCCCCAGGCGGAGACCCAGTACTTC
>.|TRBV4-1|TRBD1|TRBJ2-3
CASSQADAVGQGEYTQYF
TGCGCCAGCAGCCAGGCCGACGCCGTTGGACAGGGGGAATATACGCAGTATTTT
>.|TRBV15|TRBD1|TRBJ2-7
CATSREGTGGYEQYF
TGTGCCACCAGCAGAGAGGGGACAGGGGGCTACGAGCAGTACTTC
>once|TRBV7-8|TRBD1|TRBJ1-5
CASCPDRGRHLSNQPQHF
TGTGCCAGCTGCCCAGACAGGGGGAGGCACTTGAGCAATCAGCCCCAGCATTTT
>.|TRBV7-9|TRBD2|TRBJ2-5
CASSPRMSGRLQETQYF
TGTGCCAGCAGCCCCCGGATGAGCGGGAGGCTCCAAGAGACCCAGTACTTC